This record concerns one TCR beta chain sequence. Its matching antigen is unknown. The CDR3 contains 12 residues. V gave up 8 bases and J gave up 7 bases, with 12 bases separating them. The germline V gene encodes CDR1 SNHLY and CDR2 FYNNEI. The data are from a study of T cell responses to AZD1222 COVID-19 vaccine. Notes on the study in general: Females made up more of the donors, who were largely white British, and clonal diversity may have come out too low. Reports say nearly half of spike-specific TCRs go after unmutated variant regions.

Method: immunoSEQ multiplex PCR; TCRdb's copy keeps in-frame clones and lacks some. The data contain roughly 97,000 clones, 93% of them singletons. The V and J genes are TRBV2 and TRBJ2-1, with D unresolved. The source was peripheral blood, collected on day 0 of AZD1222 vaccination. The sequence was obtained from an adult in good health. CDR3 protein: CASLIYANEQFF. CDR3 nucleotides: TGTGCCAGCCTTATATACGCAAATGAGCAGTTCTTC. The complete variable domain, with remaining parts taken from reference TRBV2 and TRBJ2-1, reads EPEVTQTPSHQVTQMGQEVILRCVPISNHLYFYWYRQILGQKVEFLVSFYNNEISEKSEIFDDQFSVERPDGSNFTLKIRSTKLEDSAMYFCASLIYANEQFFGPGTRLTVL.